Listed below are T cell receptor beta chains from one sample, sequenced in a study of human T cells and chemical hapten exposure. TCRdb redid the calling of the RACE reads with MiXCR, one entry per CDR3 protein. The sample records approximately 60,000 distinct CDR3 sequences, more than 9.5% being singletons. The sequenced sample was whole blood, obtained in connection with sensitization to the hapten diphenylcyclopropenone (DPC). Every receptor here comes from a woman between 25 and 40 years old with alopecia areata. Some clones in this sample may be carry-over from other donors' samples. Each CDR3 is given with its conserved first and last residue. The D gene is left open where the match is weak. The listing skips clone size in some rows; elsewhere it reads once, few, many or a size class.

cdr3_nt	cdr3_aa	j_call	clone_size	d_call	v_call
TGCGCCAGCAGCCAAGATAAAATAGCTAATGAGCAGTTCTTC	CASSQDKIANEQFF	TRBJ2-1	NA	NA	TRBV4-1
TGTGCCAGCAGGGTAGGACAGGGCAATCAGCCCCAGCATTTT	CASRVGQGNQPQHF	TRBJ1-5	many	TRBD1	TRBV2
TGTGCCAGCAGTTTAGGACTAGCGGGAAGCCTCGGCTACGAGCAGTACTTC	CASSLGLAGSLGYEQYF	TRBJ2-7	many	TRBD2	TRBV12-3/TRBV12-4
TGCAGCGTTGAAGTGCAGGGTTACGAGCAGTACTTC	CSVEVQGYEQYF	TRBJ2-7	many	NA	TRBV29-1
TGTGCCAGCAGTGGGGGGGTGATGACAGAGATAGCCTCCTACGAGCAGTACTTC	CASSGGVMTEIASYEQYF	TRBJ2-7	many	NA	TRBV2
TGTGCCAGCAGCTTATACGGGGGACTAGCCGCCGGGGAGCTGTTTTTT	CASSLYGGLAAGELFF	TRBJ2-2	NA	TRBD2	TRBV5-5
TGTGCCAGCAGTTCCGGACAGGCTAGGGAGCAGTACTTC	CASSSGQAREQYF	TRBJ2-7	many	TRBD1	TRBV6-2/TRBV6-3
TGTGCCAGCAGTTCGGTCCAGGGGGCCCTCACAGATACGCAGTATTTT	CASSSVQGALTDTQYF	TRBJ2-3	many	TRBD1	TRBV28
TGTGCCAGCAGCCATGAATCTAACGGGGAAAAACTGTTTTTT	CASSHESNGEKLFF	TRBJ1-4	NA	NA	TRBV4-2
TGTGCCAGCAGCGTACAGGTCACGGGAAGAGGCACTGAAGCTTTCTTT	CASSVQVTGRGTEAFF	TRBJ1-1	many	NA	TRBV9
TGTGCCACCAGTGATTTGAGGACGAGCAAAGATACGCAGTATTTT	CATSDLRTSKDTQYF	TRBJ2-3	few	NA	TRBV24-1
TGCAGTGCCGAGGGACAGTATAATTCACCCCTCCACTTT	CSAEGQYNSPLHF	TRBJ1-6	NA	TRBD1	TRBV20-1
TGTGCCAGCAGTTACGTTCGGGCTCTAGCGGGCACCGGGGAGCTGTTTTTT	CASSYVRALAGTGELFF	TRBJ2-2	few	TRBD2	TRBV6-2/TRBV6-3
TGCGCCAGCAGCCAAGAGGGATCAGGAACCGAGCAGTTCTTC	CASSQEGSGTEQFF	TRBJ2-1	many	NA	TRBV4-1
TGTGCCAGCAGCTTCCAGGGGGCGCACACCGGGGAGCTGTTTTTT	CASSFQGAHTGELFF	TRBJ2-2	NA	TRBD1	TRBV11-3
TGTGCCAGCAGTTTGGGAGGGGCGAGCTCCTACGAGCAGTACTTC	CASSLGGASSYEQYF	TRBJ2-7	NA	TRBD2	TRBV28
TGTGCCAGCAGATCAAGGGGAACTAATGAAAAACTGTTTTTT	CASRSRGTNEKLFF	TRBJ1-4	few	NA	TRBV6-2/TRBV6-3
TGTGCCAGCTCACCCTTGCAGGGAACCTACGAGCAGTACTTC	CASSPLQGTYEQYF	TRBJ2-7	NA	NA	TRBV18
TGCAGCGTTGCTTGGGAGAGCGGTTCCTACAATGAGCAGTTCTTC	CSVAWESGSYNEQFF	TRBJ2-1	NA	NA	TRBV29-1
TGTGCCAGCTCGTTGGGGGCAGGTGCCTACGAGCAGTACTTC	CASSLGAGAYEQYF	TRBJ2-7	many	NA	TRBV18
TGTGCCAGCAGTCAACAGGGGCCGAACACCGGGGAGCTGTTTTTT	CASSQQGPNTGELFF	TRBJ2-2	NA	TRBD1	TRBV6-1
TGTGCCAGCAGCTTAGCTCCGAGGGGGAGGAACACTGAAGCTTTCTTT	CASSLAPRGRNTEAFF	TRBJ1-1	few	NA	TRBV7-6
TGTGCCAGCAGACCCCCGGGGTCCAGGATGAACACTGAAGCTTTCTTT	CASRPPGSRMNTEAFF	TRBJ1-1	few	NA	TRBV6-5
TGTGCCAGCAGTTACTCGAGCGGGGGTGGCCCCTACGAGCAGTACTTC	CASSYSSGGGPYEQYF	TRBJ2-7	few	TRBD2	TRBV6-6
TGTGCCAGCAGCTTAGGGTCGCTCAATCAGCCCCAGCATTTT	CASSLGSLNQPQHF	TRBJ1-5	NA	NA	TRBV7-2
TGCAGCGTTGAAGGGGGCAGGATGGGAGAAAGTGAAGCTTTCTTT	CSVEGGRMGESEAFF	TRBJ1-1	many	NA	TRBV29-1
TGCAGTGCTGGCCGGGACAGGGGGCGCAACACCTTC	CSAGRDRGRNTF	TRBJ1-2	NA	TRBD1	TRBV20-1
TGTGCCAGCAGCTTAGATAGCGGGAGCTCCTATGAGCAGTTCTTC	CASSLDSGSSYEQFF	TRBJ2-1	few	TRBD2	TRBV7-2
TGCAGTGCGGGACAGTTCTACGAGCAGTACTTC	CSAGQFYEQYF	TRBJ2-7	NA	TRBD1	TRBV20-1
TGCAGTGCTTATAGCGGGAGGGCCTTCGATACGCAGTATTTT	CSAYSGRAFDTQYF	TRBJ2-3	NA	TRBD2	TRBV20-1
TGTGCCAGCAGTTCCGTCATCTGGACAGGGGTATACGAGCAGTACTTC	CASSSVIWTGVYEQYF	TRBJ2-7	few	TRBD1	TRBV28
TGTGCCAGCAGCTTACGTCCTCCAGGGGTAAACACCGGGGAGCTGTTTTTT	CASSLRPPGVNTGELFF	TRBJ2-2	few	NA	TRBV7-2
TGTGCCAGCAGCCTCGGGACTAGCGGGAACTACGAGCAGTACTTC	CASSLGTSGNYEQYF	TRBJ2-7	few	TRBD2	TRBV6-2/TRBV6-3
TGTGCCAGCAGCTTAGTGGCCAGTGAGCAGTTCTTC	CASSLVASEQFF	TRBJ2-1	NA	NA	TRBV11-2
TGTGCCAGCCGTACCGCGGGGGGCAGAGATACGCAGTATTTT	CASRTAGGRDTQYF	TRBJ2-3	many	TRBD2	TRBV6-5
TGTGCCAGCAGCCCCCCGGGCGCCTACGAGCAGTACTTC	CASSPPGAYEQYF	TRBJ2-7	NA	NA	TRBV7-9
TGTGCCAGCAGGGGCTTCGAGGGGTCAGATACGCAGTATTTT	CASRGFEGSDTQYF	TRBJ2-3	few	NA	TRBV28
TGTGCCACCAGCAGAGTGAGCACCGGGGAGCTGTTTTTT	CATSRVSTGELFF	TRBJ2-2	many	NA	TRBV15
TGTGCCAGCAGCAACGGACAGGGGACCTCCGAGCAGTACTTC	CASSNGQGTSEQYF	TRBJ2-7	few	TRBD1	TRBV12-3/TRBV12-4
TGCGCCAGCAGCTCGAACCTGAACACTGAAGCTTTCTTT	CASSSNLNTEAFF	TRBJ1-1	many	NA	TRBV5-1
TGTGCCAGCAGTGATAGGTGGAGCTCCTACGAGCAGTACTTC	CASSDRWSSYEQYF	TRBJ2-7	few	NA	TRBV6-5
TGTGCCTGGAGCAGCGGGACTACCGAGCAGTACTTC	CAWSSGTTEQYF	TRBJ2-7	few	TRBD2	TRBV30
TGTGCCAGCAGCCTCGAGGGTAGCGGGAGGAGGAGCGAGCAGTACTTC	CASSLEGSGRRSEQYF	TRBJ2-7	NA	TRBD2	TRBV12-3/TRBV12-4
TGCAGCGTCCCCGAGGAGCGGGAAGGCGAGCAGTACTTC	CSVPEEREGEQYF	TRBJ2-7	many	TRBD2	TRBV29-1
TGCGCCAGCAGCCAAGAAACAGGGATGGGCTACACCTTC	CASSQETGMGYTF	TRBJ1-2	NA	NA	TRBV4-3
TGTGCCAGCTCACCAGCATTGAACTGGGACACCATATATTTT	CASSPALNWDTIYF	TRBJ1-3	many	NA	TRBV18
TGCGCCAGCAGCCAATCGAGAGGAGGATACAATGAGCAGTTCTTC	CASSQSRGGYNEQFF	TRBJ2-1	NA	NA	TRBV4-3
TGCAGTGCTAGAAGAGTCAGGGAGATCATGAACACTGAAGCTTTCTTT	CSARRVREIMNTEAFF	TRBJ1-1	many	NA	TRBV20-1
TGTGCCAGCAGTGAAGATGGGGGCGGCTACGAGCAGTACTTC	CASSEDGGGYEQYF	TRBJ2-7	few	NA	TRBV6-1
TGTGCCAGCAGCGCCCAGGGGGCGGGGGGGACCACAGATACGCAGTATTTT	CASSAQGAGGTTDTQYF	TRBJ2-3	many	NA	TRBV7-2
TGCAGTGCTCAACACATAGAGACCCAGTACTTC	CSAQHIETQYF	TRBJ2-5	many	NA	TRBV20-1
TGCGCCAGCAGCGGACTATTCCCTAACTACTACGAGCAGTACTTC	CASSGLFPNYYEQYF	TRBJ2-7	few	NA	TRBV5-1
TGTGCCAGCAGCCAAAGACGAGGGGTAGAGACCCAGTACTTC	CASSQRRGVETQYF	TRBJ2-5	many	NA	TRBV3-1
TGCGCCAGCAGCTTAGATCAGCCCCAGCATTTT	CASSLDQPQHF	TRBJ1-5	many	NA	TRBV5-1
TGTGCCAGCAGTTACACCCCTAGGGTCCCGGCTTTCTTT	CASSYTPRVPAFF	TRBJ1-1	many	NA	TRBV6-5
TGTGCCAGCAGTGAAGAGGGGGGTACGGTGGGAACGGCTTTCTTT	CASSEEGGTVGTAFF	TRBJ1-1	many	NA	TRBV2
TGTGCCAGCAGTTCCGGCATCGACTACGAGCAGTACTTC	CASSSGIDYEQYF	TRBJ2-7	few	NA	TRBV27
TGTGCCACCAGCAGAGATCTTAACAGGAACACTGAAGCTTTCTTT	CATSRDLNRNTEAFF	TRBJ1-1	NA	NA	TRBV15
TGCGCCAGCAGTGAGACAGGGGGCTATGAGCAGTACTTC	CASSETGGYEQYF	TRBJ2-7	once	TRBD1	TRBV10-2